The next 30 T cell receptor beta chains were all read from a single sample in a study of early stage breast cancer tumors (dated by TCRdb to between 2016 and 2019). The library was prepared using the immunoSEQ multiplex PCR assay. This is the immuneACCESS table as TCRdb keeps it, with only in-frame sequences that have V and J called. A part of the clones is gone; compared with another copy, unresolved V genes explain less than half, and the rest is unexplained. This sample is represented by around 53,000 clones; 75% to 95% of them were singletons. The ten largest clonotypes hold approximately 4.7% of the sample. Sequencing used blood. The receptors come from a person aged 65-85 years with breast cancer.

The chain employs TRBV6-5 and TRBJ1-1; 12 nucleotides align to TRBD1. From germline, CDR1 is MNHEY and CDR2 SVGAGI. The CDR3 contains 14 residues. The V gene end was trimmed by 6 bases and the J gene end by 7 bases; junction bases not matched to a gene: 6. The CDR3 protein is CASRPGQGAGEAFF. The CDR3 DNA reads TGTGCCAGCAGACCGGGACAGGGGGCAGGTGAAGCTTTCTTT.

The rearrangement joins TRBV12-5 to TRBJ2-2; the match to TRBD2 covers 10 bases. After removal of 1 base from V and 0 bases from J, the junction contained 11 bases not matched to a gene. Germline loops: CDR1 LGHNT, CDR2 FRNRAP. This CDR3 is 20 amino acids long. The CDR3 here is CASGLGRSGGAFANTGELFF. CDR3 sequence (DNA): TGTGCTAGTGGTTTGGGACGGAGCGGGGGGGCGTTCGCGAACACCGGGGAGCTGTTTTTT. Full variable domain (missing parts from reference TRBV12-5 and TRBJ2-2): DARVTQTPRHKVTEMGQEVTMRCQPILGHNTVFWYRQTMMQGLELLAYFRNRAPLDDSGMPKDRFSAEMPDATLATLKIQPSEPRDSAVYFCASGLGRSGGAFANTGELFFGEGSRLTVL.

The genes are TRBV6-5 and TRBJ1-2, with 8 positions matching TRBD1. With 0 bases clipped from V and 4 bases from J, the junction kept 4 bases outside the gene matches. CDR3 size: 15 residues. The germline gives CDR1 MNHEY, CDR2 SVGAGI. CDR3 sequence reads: CASSYSNRGIYGYTF. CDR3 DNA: TGTGCCAGCAGTTACTCCAACAGGGGGATCTATGGCTACACCTTC.

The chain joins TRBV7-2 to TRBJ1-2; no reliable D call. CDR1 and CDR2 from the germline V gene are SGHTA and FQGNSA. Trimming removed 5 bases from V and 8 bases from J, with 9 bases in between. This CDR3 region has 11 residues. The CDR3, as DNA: TGTGCCAGCAGCCGAAGTAGAGGCTACACCTTC. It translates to CASSRSRGYTF.

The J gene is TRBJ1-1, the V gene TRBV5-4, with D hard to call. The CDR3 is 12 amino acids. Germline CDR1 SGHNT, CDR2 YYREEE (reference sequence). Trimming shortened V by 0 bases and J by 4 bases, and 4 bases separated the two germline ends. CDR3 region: CASSLGLTEAFF. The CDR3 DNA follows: TGTGCCAGCAGCTTGGGTCTCACTGAAGCTTTCTTT.

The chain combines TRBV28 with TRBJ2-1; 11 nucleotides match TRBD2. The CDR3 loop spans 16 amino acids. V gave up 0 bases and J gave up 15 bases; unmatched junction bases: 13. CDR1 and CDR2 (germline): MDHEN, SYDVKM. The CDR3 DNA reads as TGTGCCAGCAGTTTATGGGGGAGACTAGCGGGAACGGGTCTGTTCTTC. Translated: CASSLWGRLAGTGLFF.

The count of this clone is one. CDR3 in DNA: TGTGCCAGCAGCGTAGATGGACAGGGGCGGGCCGGGGAGCTGTTTTTT. Amino acids: CASSVDGQGRAGELFF. The chain recombines TRBV9 with TRBJ2-2, with 9 nucleotides matching TRBD1. This CDR3 contains 16 residues. Per the germline V gene, CDR1 is SGDLS and CDR2 is YYNGEE. V was pared by 0 bases and J by 6 bases, with 6 bases of the junction left unmatched.

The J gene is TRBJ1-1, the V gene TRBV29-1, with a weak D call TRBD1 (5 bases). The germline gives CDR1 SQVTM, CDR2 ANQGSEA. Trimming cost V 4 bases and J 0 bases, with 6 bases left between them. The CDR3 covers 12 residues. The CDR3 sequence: CSVGRVNTEAFF. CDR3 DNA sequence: TGCAGCGTTGGCAGGGTGAACACTGAAGCTTTCTTT.

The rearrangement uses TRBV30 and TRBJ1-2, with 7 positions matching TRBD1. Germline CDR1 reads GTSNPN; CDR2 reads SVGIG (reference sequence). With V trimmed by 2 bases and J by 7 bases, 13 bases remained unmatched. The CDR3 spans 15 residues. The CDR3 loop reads CAWSSLRQGVSGYTF. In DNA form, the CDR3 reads TGTGCCTGGAGTTCCCTCAGACAGGGCGTAAGTGGCTACACCTTC.

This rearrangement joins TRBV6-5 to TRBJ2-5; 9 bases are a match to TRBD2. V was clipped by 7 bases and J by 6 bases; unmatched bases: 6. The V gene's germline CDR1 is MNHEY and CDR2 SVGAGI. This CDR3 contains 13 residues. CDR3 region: CASTVAGAQTQYF. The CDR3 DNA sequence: TGTGCCAGCACCGTAGCGGGAGCTCAGACCCAGTACTTC.

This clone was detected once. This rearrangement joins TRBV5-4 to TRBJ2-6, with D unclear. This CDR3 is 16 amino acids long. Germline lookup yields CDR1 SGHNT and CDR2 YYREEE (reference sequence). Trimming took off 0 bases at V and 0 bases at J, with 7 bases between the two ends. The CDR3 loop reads CASSLGTSSGANVLTF. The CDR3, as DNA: TGTGCCAGCAGCTTGGGAACCAGCTCTGGGGCCAACGTCCTGACTTTC.

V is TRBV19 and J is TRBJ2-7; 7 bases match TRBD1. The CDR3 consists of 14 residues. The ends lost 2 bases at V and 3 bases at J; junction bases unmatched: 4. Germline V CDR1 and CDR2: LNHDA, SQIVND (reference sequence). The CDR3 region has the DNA TGTGCCAGTAGTATAAGCCCAGGGGGCTACGAGCAGTACTTC. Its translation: CASSISPGGYEQYF.

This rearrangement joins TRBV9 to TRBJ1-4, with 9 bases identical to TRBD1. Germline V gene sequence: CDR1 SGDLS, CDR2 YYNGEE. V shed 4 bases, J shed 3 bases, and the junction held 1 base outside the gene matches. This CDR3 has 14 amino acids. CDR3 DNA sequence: TGTGCCAGCAGCCGACAGGGGGCTAATGAAAAACTGTTTTTT. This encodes CASSRQGANEKLFF.

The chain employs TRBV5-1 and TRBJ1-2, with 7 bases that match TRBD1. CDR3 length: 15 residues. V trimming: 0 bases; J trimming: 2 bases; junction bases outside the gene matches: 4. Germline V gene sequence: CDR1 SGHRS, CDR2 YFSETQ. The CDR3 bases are TGCGCCAGCAGCTTGGGACCGGGACAGAACTATGGCTACACCTTC. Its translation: CASSLGPGQNYGYTF. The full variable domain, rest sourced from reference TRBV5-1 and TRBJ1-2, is KAGVTQTPRYLIKTRGQQVTLSCSPISGHRSVSWYQQTPGQGLQFLFEYFSETQRNKGNFPGRFSGRQFSNSRSEMNVSTLELGDSALYLCASSLGPGQNYGYTFGSGTRLTVV.

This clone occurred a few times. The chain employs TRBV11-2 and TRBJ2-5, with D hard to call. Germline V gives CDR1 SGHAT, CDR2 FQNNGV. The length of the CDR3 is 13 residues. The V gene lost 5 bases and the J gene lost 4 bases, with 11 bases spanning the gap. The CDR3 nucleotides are TGTGCCAGCAGCGTCAGAGGTGGAGAGACCCAGTACTTC. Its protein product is CASSVRGGETQYF.

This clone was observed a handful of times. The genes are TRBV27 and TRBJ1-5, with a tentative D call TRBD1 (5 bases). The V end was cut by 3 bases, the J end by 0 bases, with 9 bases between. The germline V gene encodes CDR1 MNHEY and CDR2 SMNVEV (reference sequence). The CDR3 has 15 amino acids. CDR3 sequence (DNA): TGTGCCAGCAGTTTGGGACTTAATAGCAATCAGCCCCAGCATTTT. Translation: CASSLGLNSNQPQHF.

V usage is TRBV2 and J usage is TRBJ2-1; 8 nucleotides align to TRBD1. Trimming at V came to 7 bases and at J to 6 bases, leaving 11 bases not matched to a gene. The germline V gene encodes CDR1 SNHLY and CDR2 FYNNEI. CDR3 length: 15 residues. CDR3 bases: TGTGCCAGCACTAGAGGGACAGGTTACCGCAATGAGCAGTTCTTC. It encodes CASTRGTGYRNEQFF. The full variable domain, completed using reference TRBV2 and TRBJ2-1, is EPEVTQTPSHQVTQMGQEVILRCVPISNHLYFYWYRQILGQKVEFLVSFYNNEISEKSEIFDDQFSVERPDGSNFTLKIRSTKLEDSAMYFCASTRGTGYRNEQFFGPGTRLTVL.

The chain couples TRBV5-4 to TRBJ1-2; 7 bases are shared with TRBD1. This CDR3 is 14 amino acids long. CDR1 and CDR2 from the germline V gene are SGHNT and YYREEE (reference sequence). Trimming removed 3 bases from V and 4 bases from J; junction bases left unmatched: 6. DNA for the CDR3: TGTGCCAGCAGCTATGGACAGGAGGCCTATGGCTACACCTTC. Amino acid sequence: CASSYGQEAYGYTF.

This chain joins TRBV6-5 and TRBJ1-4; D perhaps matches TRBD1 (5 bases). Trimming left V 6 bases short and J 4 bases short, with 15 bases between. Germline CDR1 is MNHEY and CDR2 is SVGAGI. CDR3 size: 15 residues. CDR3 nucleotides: TGTGCCAGCAGACCTTCCCGGGGGTTTAATGAAAAACTGTTTTTT. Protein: CASRPSRGFNEKLFF.

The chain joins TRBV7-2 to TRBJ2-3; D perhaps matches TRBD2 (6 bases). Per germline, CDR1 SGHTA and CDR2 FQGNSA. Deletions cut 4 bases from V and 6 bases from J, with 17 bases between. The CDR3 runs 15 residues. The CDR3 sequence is CASSSRRLEGDTQYF. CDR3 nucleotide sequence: TGTGCCAGCAGCTCCCGGAGGTTGGAGGGGGATACGCAGTATTTT.

This CDR3 reads CASKFRPAGDTEAFF. The CDR3 DNA reads as TGTGCCAGCAAGTTTAGACCGGCAGGGGACACTGAAGCTTTCTTT. The J gene is TRBJ1-1, the V gene TRBV7-2; tentatively, D is TRBD1 (6 bases). V was cut by 7 bases and J by 3 bases, with 18 bases left in between. Germline loops: CDR1 SGHTA, CDR2 FQGNSA. CDR3 size: 15 residues.

CDR3 sequence reads: CASSMKRLGSYEQYF. The CDR3 DNA follows: TGTGCCAGTAGTATGAAGCGGTTAGGGTCCTACGAGCAGTACTTC. J is TRBJ2-7 and V is TRBV19; D possibly corresponds to TRBD2 (5 bases). This CDR3 is built from 15 residues. V lost 3 bases to trimming and J lost 1 base, with 13 bases between them. Per the germline V gene, CDR1 is LNHDA and CDR2 is SQIVND (reference sequence).

The CDR3 region has the DNA TGTGCCAGCTCACCACCGGCCGCGGGCGGCTACACCTTC. As protein: CASSPPAAGGYTF. The chain carries TRBV18 and TRBJ1-2; D remains unclear. V lost 0 bases and J 8 bases, leaving 10 bases between the germline ends. The length of the CDR3 is 13 residues. CDR1 and CDR2 from the germline V gene are KGHSH and LQKENI.

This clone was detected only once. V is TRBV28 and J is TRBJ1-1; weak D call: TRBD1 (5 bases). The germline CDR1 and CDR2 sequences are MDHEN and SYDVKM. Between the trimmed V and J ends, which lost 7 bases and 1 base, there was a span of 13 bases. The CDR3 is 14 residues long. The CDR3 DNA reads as TGTGCCAGCACCATAGGACACGCGAACACTGAAGCTTTCTTT. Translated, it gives CASTIGHANTEAFF.

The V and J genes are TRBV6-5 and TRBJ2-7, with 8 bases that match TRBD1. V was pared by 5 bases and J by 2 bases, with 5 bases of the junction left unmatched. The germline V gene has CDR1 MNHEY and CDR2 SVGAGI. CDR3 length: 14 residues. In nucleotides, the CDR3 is TGTGCCAGCAGTGTGACAGGGGACCCCTACGAGCAGTACTTC. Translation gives CASSVTGDPYEQYF.

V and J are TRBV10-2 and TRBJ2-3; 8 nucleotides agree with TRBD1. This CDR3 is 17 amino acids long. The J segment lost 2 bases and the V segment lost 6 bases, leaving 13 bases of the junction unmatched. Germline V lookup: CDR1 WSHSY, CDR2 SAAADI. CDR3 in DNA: TGCGCCAGCAGCGGCTCCGGGACAGGAGGGCTCACAGATACGCAGTATTTT. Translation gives CASSGSGTGGLTDTQYF.

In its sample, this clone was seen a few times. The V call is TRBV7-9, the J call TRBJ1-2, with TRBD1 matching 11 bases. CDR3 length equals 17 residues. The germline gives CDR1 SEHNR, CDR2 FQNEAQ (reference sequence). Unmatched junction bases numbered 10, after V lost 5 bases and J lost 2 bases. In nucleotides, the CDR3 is TGTGCCAGCAGCGAGCCCTGGACAGGGGGCCGGAACTATGGCTACACCTTC. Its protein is CASSEPWTGGRNYGYTF.

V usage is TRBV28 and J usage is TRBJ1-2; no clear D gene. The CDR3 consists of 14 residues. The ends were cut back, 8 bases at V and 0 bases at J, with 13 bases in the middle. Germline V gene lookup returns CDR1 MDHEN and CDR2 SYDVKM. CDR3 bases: TGTGCCAGCCGCCCCAGCGGTACTAACTATGGCTACACCTTC. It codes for CASRPSGTNYGYTF.

This CDR3 is CASSERVAGREGYTF. The CDR3 DNA is TGTGCCAGCAGTGAGAGGGTGGCGGGGAGGGAAGGCTACACCTTC. This chain links TRBV2 with TRBJ1-2, with no clear D. V lost 3 bases and J 8 bases, leaving 19 bases between the germline ends. The germline CDR1 and CDR2 sequences are SNHLY and FYNNEI. CDR3 length: 15 residues.

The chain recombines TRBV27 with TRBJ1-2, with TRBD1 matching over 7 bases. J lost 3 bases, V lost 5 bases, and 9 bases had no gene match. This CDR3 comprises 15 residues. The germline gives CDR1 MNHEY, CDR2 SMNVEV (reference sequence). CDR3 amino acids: CASSPRQGLDYGYTF. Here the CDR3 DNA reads TGTGCCAGCAGTCCCCGACAGGGTCTTGACTATGGCTACACCTTC.